This is a list of T cell receptor beta chains from one sample in a study of cytomegalovirus exposure and HLA in healthy donors. Sequencing was performed with immunoSEQ multiplex PCR; in TCRdb, only in-frame clones are kept and a portion is missing. The table includes around 160,000 clones, approximately 77% detected once. Sequencing was carried out using PBMCs. The receptors were gathered from a man between 50 and 59 years old in good health and CMV-seropositive. Each CDR3 is given with its conserved first and last residue. The D gene is left open where the match is weak. For some rows the clone size is stated as once, few or many, or as a class when expanded; others skip it.

TRBJ1-1	TRBV7-8	-	-	TGTGCCAGCAGCTTAGTTGGGGGCGCATCTTACACTGAAGCTTTCTTT	CASSLVGGASYTEAFF
TRBJ1-4	TRBV18	-	-	TGTGCCAGCTCACCCAGACAGACTAATGAAAAACTGTTTTTT	CASSPRQTNEKLFF
TRBJ2-2	TRBV9	-	few	TGTGCCAGCAGCCTACTAGATGACACCGGGGAGCTGTTTTTT	CASSLLDDTGELFF
TRBJ1-6	TRBV10-2	TRBD1	-	TGCGCCAGCAGGTTACAGGGGGAAAATTCACCCCTCCACTTT	CASRLQGENSPLHF
TRBJ2-4	TRBV4-1	TRBD1	few	TGCGCCAGCAGCCAAGCATCCCAGGGGGCGGGTAACATTCAGTACTTC	CASSQASQGAGNIQYF
TRBJ1-5	TRBV28	TRBD1	-	TGTGCCAGCAGTTCCACGGGACAGTTCAATCAGCCCCAGCATTTT	CASSSTGQFNQPQHF
TRBJ2-1	TRBV5-4	-	-	TGTGCCAGCAGCCCCACCAACCCGTTACTTAATGAGCAGTTCTTC	CASSPTNPLLNEQFF
TRBJ2-7	TRBV27	-	-	TGTGCCAGCAGCCAAGGGGGGGGATCCGAGCAGTACTTC	CASSQGGGSEQYF
TRBJ1-1	TRBV28	-	-	TGTGCCAGCAGCCTCGATATAACACAGGGCAGCACTGAAGCTTTCTTT	CASSLDITQGSTEAFF
TRBJ2-1	TRBV29-1	TRBD1	-	TGCAGCGTTGATAAGGCTTATAGTACGGGACAGGGGGCGAATGAGCAGTTCTTC	CSVDKAYSTGQGANEQFF
TRBJ2-3	TRBV5-4	TRBD2	-	TGTGCCAGCAGTCCCGGGGGACTAGCGGGGGGCACAGATACGCAGTATTTT	CASSPGGLAGGTDTQYF
TRBJ1-1	TRBV6-5	-	-	TGTGCCAGCAGTTCCACGTATCGACAGAACACTGAAGCTTTCTTT	CASSSTYRQNTEAFF
TRBJ1-5	TRBV4-2	-	-	TGTGCCAGCAGCCAAGGCGGAGAGGGACAGCCCCAGCATTTT	CASSQGGEGQPQHF